The rows below give T cell receptor beta chains drawn from one sample of a study of T cells in Graves' hyperthyroidism and ophthalmopathy. MiXCR was run by TCRdb on the multiplex PCR reads, yielding one entry per CDR3 protein. Of 490,000 or so distinct CDR3 sequences in the sample, 20% were seen once. The sequenced material came from blood. These receptors were obtained from a man aged 35 to 55 with Graves' ophthalmopathy. CDR3s include the opening cysteine and the closing phenylalanine or tryptophan. D genes are given only for firm matches. Size is stated for part of the rows, as once, few or many counts, or as a class when the clone is expanded.

V gene: TRBV5-1; clone size: -; D gene: -; J gene: TRBJ2-1; CDR3 DNA: TGCGCCAGCAGCTTGGCCCCGGGGACGTCCTACAATGAGCAGTTCTTC; CDR3 protein: CASSLAPGTSYNEQFF
V gene: TRBV19; clone size: few; D gene: TRBD1; J gene: TRBJ1-4; CDR3 DNA: TGTGCCAGTGCGCGTGGGGACAGGCACCATTCTAATGAAAAACTGTTTTTT; CDR3 protein: CASARGDRHHSNEKLFF
V gene: TRBV11-3; clone size: few; D gene: TRBD1; J gene: TRBJ2-4; CDR3 DNA: TGTGCCAGCAGTCTCGGGACAGGCGGCAACATTCAGTACTTC; CDR3 protein: CASSLGTGGNIQYF
V gene: TRBV6-1; clone size: -; D gene: -; J gene: TRBJ2-1; CDR3 DNA: TGTGCCAGCTCGGGGTCGACATACAATGAGCAGTTCTTC; CDR3 protein: CASSGSTYNEQFF
V gene: TRBV7-9; clone size: -; D gene: TRBD1; J gene: TRBJ2-5; CDR3 DNA: TGTGCCAGCAGCTCACAGGGGTCCCTACAAGAGACCCAGTACTTC; CDR3 protein: CASSSQGSLQETQYF
V gene: TRBV11-2; clone size: many; D gene: TRBD1; J gene: TRBJ2-2; CDR3 DNA: TGTGCCAGCAGCTGGGACAGGGGAGGTATAACCGGGGAGCTGTTTTTT; CDR3 protein: CASSWDRGGITGELFF
V gene: TRBV7-9; clone size: many; D gene: TRBD1; J gene: TRBJ1-4; CDR3 DNA: TGTGCCAGCAGCTCCCCGGACAGGGGTGAAAAACTGTTTTTT; CDR3 protein: CASSSPDRGEKLFF
V gene: TRBV28; clone size: many; D gene: -; J gene: TRBJ2-1; CDR3 DNA: TGTGCCAGCAGACCCGGTCCCCCCGAGCAGTTCTTC; CDR3 protein: CASRPGPPEQFF
V gene: TRBV6-1; clone size: many; D gene: -; J gene: TRBJ1-5; CDR3 DNA: TGTGCCAGCAGTGAAATTGGATCCGGAGGCAGCAATCAGCCCCAGCATTTT; CDR3 protein: CASSEIGSGGSNQPQHF
V gene: TRBV7-9; clone size: -; D gene: -; J gene: TRBJ1-4; CDR3 DNA: TGTGCCAGCAGCTTATTATCAACTAATGAAAAACTGTTTTTT; CDR3 protein: CASSLLSTNEKLFF
V gene: TRBV6-5; clone size: few; D gene: TRBD2; J gene: TRBJ2-7; CDR3 DNA: TGTGCCAGCAGTTACTCGGGGACTAGCGGGGCCCACGAGCAGTACTTC; CDR3 protein: CASSYSGTSGAHEQYF
V gene: TRBV6-2/TRBV6-3; clone size: -; D gene: TRBD2; J gene: TRBJ2-2; CDR3 DNA: TGTGCCAGCAGCTCCGCCGGACTAGCGGGACTGACAAACACCGGGGAGCTGTTTTTT; CDR3 protein: CASSSAGLAGLTNTGELFF
V gene: TRBV20-1; clone size: few; D gene: -; J gene: TRBJ2-7; CDR3 DNA: TGCAGTGCTATAAGTCGGGGAGAGTTCTACGAGCAGTACTTC; CDR3 protein: CSAISRGEFYEQYF
V gene: TRBV2; clone size: few; D gene: -; J gene: TRBJ1-2; CDR3 DNA: TGTGCCAGCAGTCAACAGCAGGTCTATGGCTACACCTTC; CDR3 protein: CASSQQQVYGYTF
V gene: TRBV11-2; clone size: many; D gene: -; J gene: TRBJ2-7; CDR3 DNA: TGTGCCAGCAGCATCGGGACTCTTCACTCCTACGAGCAGTACTTC; CDR3 protein: CASSIGTLHSYEQYF
V gene: TRBV7-3; clone size: -; D gene: -; J gene: TRBJ2-7; CDR3 DNA: TGTGCCAGCAGCTCCAGAGACAGCCCCCGCGTCTTCTACGAGCAGTACTTC; CDR3 protein: CASSSRDSPRVFYEQYF
V gene: TRBV29-1; clone size: -; D gene: -; J gene: TRBJ2-3; CDR3 DNA: TGCAGCGTTGAAGCCCAGGATACGCAGTATTTT; CDR3 protein: CSVEAQDTQYF
V gene: TRBV10-2; clone size: -; D gene: -; J gene: TRBJ2-3; CDR3 DNA: TGCGCCAGCAGTGAGATAGGTCAGACAGATACGCAGTATTTT; CDR3 protein: CASSEIGQTDTQYF
V gene: TRBV7-9; clone size: few; D gene: -; J gene: TRBJ1-2; CDR3 DNA: TGTGCCAGCAGCGTAGGCGACGGCTACACCTTC; CDR3 protein: CASSVGDGYTF
V gene: TRBV2; clone size: -; D gene: -; J gene: TRBJ2-7; CDR3 DNA: TGTGCCAGCAGTGACCCCCTCGAGCAGTACTTC; CDR3 protein: CASSDPLEQYF
V gene: TRBV20-1; clone size: -; D gene: -; J gene: TRBJ1-3; CDR3 DNA: TGCAGTGCTAGAGATCGCGGGGGGCCCTTGGGAAACACCATATATTTT; CDR3 protein: CSARDRGGPLGNTIYF
V gene: TRBV2; clone size: many; D gene: TRBD1; J gene: TRBJ1-1; CDR3 DNA: TGTGCCAGCGGGGGACAGCCGAACACTGAAGCTTTCTTT; CDR3 protein: CASGGQPNTEAFF
V gene: TRBV4-1; clone size: few; D gene: TRBD2; J gene: TRBJ2-2; CDR3 DNA: TGCGCCAGCAGCCAAGTTGCCTCGAGAGGGGAGGGCGGGGAGCTGTTTTTT; CDR3 protein: CASSQVASRGEGGELFF
V gene: TRBV5-1; clone size: few; D gene: -; J gene: TRBJ2-7; CDR3 DNA: TGCGCCAGCAGCTTGGTTCCCCTGAACGAGCAGTACTTC; CDR3 protein: CASSLVPLNEQYF
V gene: TRBV12-3/TRBV12-4; clone size: many; D gene: -; J gene: TRBJ2-1; CDR3 DNA: TGTGCCAGCATCAGACAGGGAGGCACAATCAATGAGCAGTTCTTC; CDR3 protein: CASIRQGGTINEQFF
V gene: TRBV18; clone size: once; D gene: TRBD2; J gene: TRBJ2-5; CDR3 DNA: TGTGCCAGCTCACCACTTCTAGCGGGGGGGCCGAGAGAGGCCCAGTACTTC; CDR3 protein: CASSPLLAGGPREAQYF
V gene: TRBV3-1; clone size: many; D gene: -; J gene: TRBJ1-1; CDR3 DNA: TGTGCCAGCAGCGCCATTGAGGGGCTAGCTTTCTTT; CDR3 protein: CASSAIEGLAFF
V gene: TRBV30; clone size: few; D gene: -; J gene: TRBJ1-1; CDR3 DNA: TGTGCCTGGAGTCCCAGGGTGGGAACTGAAGCTTTCTTT; CDR3 protein: CAWSPRVGTEAFF
V gene: TRBV7-9; clone size: -; D gene: TRBD1; J gene: TRBJ1-2; CDR3 DNA: TGTGCCAGCAGCGCGGATGGAGGGACAGCGAAACTCTATGGCTACACCTTC; CDR3 protein: CASSADGGTAKLYGYTF
V gene: TRBV29-1; clone size: -; D gene: TRBD2; J gene: TRBJ2-1; CDR3 DNA: TGCAGCGTTGAATCAGGGCGGGGGGGCATTAATGAGCAGTTCTTC; CDR3 protein: CSVESGRGGINEQFF
V gene: TRBV7-8; clone size: many; D gene: -; J gene: TRBJ2-3; CDR3 DNA: TGTGCCAGCAGCTTACTACGGGGGCGCACAGATACGCAGTATTTT; CDR3 protein: CASSLLRGRTDTQYF
V gene: TRBV20-1; clone size: many; D gene: -; J gene: TRBJ2-3; CDR3 DNA: TGCAGTGCGGGACGCTCACACACAGATACGCAGTATTTT; CDR3 protein: CSAGRSHTDTQYF
V gene: TRBV10-3; clone size: -; D gene: -; J gene: TRBJ2-7; CDR3 DNA: TGTGCCATCAGTTCACCGGACCGGAGCAGCATGTACGAGCAGTACTTC; CDR3 protein: CAISSPDRSSMYEQYF
V gene: TRBV20-1; clone size: few; D gene: TRBD1; J gene: TRBJ1-1; CDR3 DNA: TGCAGTGCGAGACCCATGGGACAGGGTATTAGGAACACTGAAGCTTTCTTT; CDR3 protein: CSARPMGQGIRNTEAFF
V gene: TRBV20-1; clone size: -; D gene: TRBD2; J gene: TRBJ2-7; CDR3 DNA: TGCAGTGCCAGGGCGGGGGGGTTCTCCTACGAGCAGTACTTC; CDR3 protein: CSARAGGFSYEQYF
V gene: TRBV7-9; clone size: few; D gene: -; J gene: TRBJ2-5; CDR3 DNA: TGTGCCAGCAGCTACGCGTCGGGGTATCAAGAGACCCAGTACTTC; CDR3 protein: CASSYASGYQETQYF
V gene: TRBV28; clone size: many; D gene: TRBD1; J gene: TRBJ2-7; CDR3 DNA: TGTGCCAGCAGTTTATATCGACAGGGAAATTACGAGCAGTACTTC; CDR3 protein: CASSLYRQGNYEQYF
V gene: TRBV6-2/TRBV6-3; clone size: -; D gene: TRBD1; J gene: TRBJ1-1; CDR3 DNA: TGTGCCAGCTGTAACAGGGGGCCGAACACTGAAGCTTTCTTT; CDR3 protein: CASCNRGPNTEAFF
V gene: TRBV7-9; clone size: -; D gene: -; J gene: TRBJ2-7; CDR3 DNA: TGTGCCAGCAGCTCTACAGGGTCCGAGCAGTACTTC; CDR3 protein: CASSSTGSEQYF
V gene: TRBV29-1; clone size: few; D gene: -; J gene: TRBJ1-1; CDR3 DNA: TGCAGCGTTGAGAACATTGAAGCTTTCTTT; CDR3 protein: CSVENIEAFF
V gene: TRBV2; clone size: -; D gene: -; J gene: TRBJ1-2; CDR3 DNA: TGTGCCAGCAGCGGGGAGGGAGACTATGGCTACACCTTC; CDR3 protein: CASSGEGDYGYTF
V gene: TRBV10-2; clone size: -; D gene: -; J gene: TRBJ2-4; CDR3 DNA: TGCGCCAGCAGTGATTGGGCAGATTTAAGCCAAAACATTCAGTACTTC; CDR3 protein: CASSDWADLSQNIQYF
V gene: TRBV6-1; clone size: -; D gene: -; J gene: TRBJ1-1; CDR3 DNA: TGTGCCAGCAGAGGGGGGCTCTTGGGTGAAGCTTTCTTT; CDR3 protein: CASRGGLLGEAFF
V gene: TRBV5-1; clone size: -; D gene: -; J gene: TRBJ1-4; CDR3 DNA: TGCGCCAGCAGCCCCGGGACCCAAAGGACAAAACTGTTTTTT; CDR3 protein: CASSPGTQRTKLFF
V gene: TRBV12-5; clone size: few; D gene: -; J gene: TRBJ1-5; CDR3 DNA: TGTGCTAGTGGTTTTCATCAGCCCCAGCATTTT; CDR3 protein: CASGFHQPQHF